Included here is one T cell receptor (beta chain) sequence, with context. This sample was included in a study of cytomegalovirus exposure and HLA in healthy donors. Germline V CDR1 and CDR2: LGHNA, YNFKEQ. V was trimmed by 6 bases and J by 1 base, leaving 16 bases between them. This CDR3 spans 16 amino acids. When sampled, the donors appeared nominally healthy, though they likely had unrecorded immune exposures. In the PCR, 60 Vbeta and 13 Jbeta primers were used. Here immunoSEQ multiplex PCR was the method, and the copy in TCRdb shows in-frame clones only, minus some. The sample comprises some 180,000 clones, over 65% of which are singletons, and around 1.5% rests with the top ten.

The V gene is TRBV4-2, the J gene TRBJ1-5; perhaps TRBD1 as D (5 bases). The origin of this receptor is a man between 18 and 29 years old in good health and CMV-seronegative. Sequencing used PBMCs. The CDR3 loop is CASSTGPLGSNQPQHF. The CDR3 nucleotides read TGTGCCAGCAGTACAGGACCCCTGGGAAGCAATCAGCCCCAGCATTTT.